This TCR beta chain was sequenced for a study of T cell responses to AZD1222 COVID-19 vaccine. Notes on the study in general: Spike-specific TCR breadth and depth rose after two AZD1222 doses. Variant regions that are unmutated are reportedly the target of nearly half of spike-specific TCRs. It was only after the peak T cell response that any repertoires were sampled. Donors were chiefly white British, with a greater number of females, and clonal diversity was perhaps underestimated.

This clone showed up just once. Its antigen remains unidentified. Germline CDR1 is MDHEN and CDR2 is SYDVKM. The germline V and J ends were trimmed by 3 bases and 8 bases, with 11 bases remaining between them. CDR3 size: 14 residues. Assay: immunoSEQ multiplex PCR; the TCRdb copy retains only in-frame clones and omits some. This sample has roughly 270,000 clones; 85% to 95% occur once, and the top ten carry around 0.6%. This chain connects TRBV28 to TRBJ1-6, with TRBD1 as a possible D gene (5 bases). The receptor was isolated from an adult who received the AZD1222 COVID-19 vaccine. The specimen was peripheral blood, collected 28 days after the second AZD1222 dose. CDR3 loop: CASSFMQGYSPLHF. CDR3 in DNA: TGTGCCAGCAGTTTCATGCAGGGTTATTCACCCCTCCACTTT. The full variable domain, completed using reference TRBV28 and TRBJ1-6, is DVKVTQSSRYLVKRTGEKVFLECVQDMDHENMFWYRQDPGLGLRLIYFSYDVKMKEKGDIPEGYSVSREKKERFSLILESASTNQTSMYLCASSFMQGYSPLHFGNGTRLTVT.